These T cell receptor beta chains were read from a single sample in a study of control samples from healthy donors and cancer patients. The method was immunoSEQ multiplex PCR; TCRdb's version includes in-frame clones alone and lacks a portion of them. The repertoire holds around 55,000 clones, approximately 85% seen once, with 3.5% to 4.5% in the top ten. Sequences were obtained from blood. The receptors were sampled from a man in his forties or fifties in good health. The CDR3 runs from the conserved cysteine through the conserved F or W. The D gene is left open where the match is weak. Clone size is given for some rows only: seen once, a few or many times, or a class if the clone is expanded.

TRBD1 | TRBJ1-5 | TRBV6-2/TRBV6-3 | - | CASSPRTGRINQPQHF | TGTGCCAGCAGCCCGAGGACAGGGCGTATCAATCAGCCCCAGCATTTT
- | TRBJ2-1 | TRBV20-1 | - | CSAFGGNEQFF | TGCAGTGCTTTCGGGGGTAATGAGCAGTTCTTC
TRBD1 | TRBJ1-1 | TRBV28 | - | CASRGQFEKAFF | TGTGCCAGCAGGGGACAGTTTGAGAAGGCTTTCTTT
- | TRBJ2-7 | TRBV2 | - | CASSDDTAYEQYF | TGTGCCAGCAGTGACGACACCGCCTACGAGCAGTACTTC
TRBD2 | TRBJ2-7 | TRBV4-3 | - | CASSLSAGGSSYEQYF | TGCGCCAGCAGCCTCTCAGCGGGAGGGAGCTCCTACGAGCAGTACTTC
- | TRBJ2-5 | TRBV3-1/TRBV3-2 | - | CASSQDRETQYF | TGTGCCAGCAGCCAAGATCGGGAGACCCAGTACTTC
- | TRBJ1-1 | TRBV18 | - | CASSPDPQSEAFF | TGTGCCAGCTCACCTGACCCACAGTCAGAAGCTTTCTTT
- | TRBJ2-1 | TRBV19 | - | CASSPHVRSATTSYNEQFF | TGTGCCAGTAGCCCCCACGTCAGGTCAGCGACTACCTCCTACAATGAGCAGTTCTTC
TRBD1 | TRBJ1-6 | TRBV4-1 | once | CASSQEGQGSSYNSPLHF | TGCGCCAGCAGCCAAGAGGGACAGGGGAGCTCCTATAATTCACCCCTCCACTTT
- | TRBJ2-7 | TRBV2 | once | CASSQDSWNSYEQYF | TGTGCCAGCAGTCAGGATAGCTGGAACTCCTACGAGCAGTACTTC
- | TRBJ2-3 | TRBV6-5 | once | CASSWYREDTQYF | TGTGCCAGCAGTTGGTACAGGGAGGATACGCAGTATTTT
- | TRBJ1-2 | TRBV30 | - | CAWSTGRSYGYTF | TGTGCCTGGAGTACAGGGAGATCCTATGGCTACACCTTC
- | TRBJ2-3 | TRBV2 | - | CASSERGDTQYF | TGTGCCAGCAGTGAAAGGGGAGATACGCAGTATTTT
TRBD1 | TRBJ2-2 | TRBV27 | - | CASSLRVWQGVTGELFF | TGTGCCAGCAGTTTAAGGGTGTGGCAGGGGGTCACCGGGGAGCTGTTTTTT
TRBD1 | TRBJ2-7 | TRBV7-8 | once | CASSRAGTASYEQYF | TGTGCCAGCAGCCGTGCCGGGACAGCCTCCTACGAGCAGTACTTC
TRBD1 | TRBJ2-7 | TRBV7-3 | - | CASSPTGGEQYF | TGTGCCAGCAGCCCGACAGGGGGCGAGCAGTACTTC
- | TRBJ1-1 | TRBV28 | - | CASTPGTEAFF | TGTGCCAGCACACCAGGGACTGAAGCTTTCTTT
- | TRBJ2-3 | TRBV29-1 | - | CSVEDRGMEDTQYF | TGCAGCGTTGAAGATCGGGGGATGGAGGATACGCAGTATTTT
TRBD2 | TRBJ2-1 | TRBV28 | - | CASSPGTSGSLKQFF | TGTGCCAGCAGCCCCGGGACTAGCGGGAGTTTGAAGCAGTTCTTC
- | TRBJ1-5 | TRBV19 | - | CASSPLLQPQHF | TGTGCCAGTAGTCCCCTTCTCCAGCCCCAGCATTTT
TRBD2 | TRBJ2-1 | TRBV7-2 | - | CASSLLLAEFYNEQFF | TGTGCCAGCAGCTTACTACTAGCGGAATTCTACAATGAGCAGTTCTTC
TRBD1 | TRBJ1-5 | TRBV19 | - | CASGRGYSNQPQHF | TGTGCCAGTGGCAGGGGGTATAGCAATCAGCCCCAGCATTTT
TRBD2 | TRBJ2-2 | TRBV5-4 | - | CASSSLAGPFLNTGELFF | TGTGCCAGCAGCTCACTAGCGGGACCGTTCCTCAACACCGGGGAGCTGTTTTTT
- | TRBJ2-3 | TRBV7-6 | - | CASSLVPADTQYF | TGTGCCAGCAGCTTAGTCCCAGCAGATACGCAGTATTTT
- | TRBJ2-7 | TRBV7-2 | - | CASSVHYEQYF | TGTGCCAGCAGCGTACACTACGAGCAGTACTTC
TRBD1 | TRBJ1-1 | TRBV19 | once | CASSAQGGATEAFF | TGTGCCAGTAGTGCACAGGGGGGGGCCACTGAAGCTTTCTTT
TRBD2 | TRBJ2-1 | TRBV29-1 | - | CSATGTSGRAGPYNEQFF | TGCAGCGCAACCGGGACTAGCGGGAGGGCCGGGCCCTACAATGAGCAGTTCTTC
TRBD1 | TRBJ2-5 | TRBV19 | few | CASSIRDSETQYF | TGTGCCAGTAGTATCCGGGACAGTGAGACCCAGTACTTC
- | TRBJ2-7 | TRBV6-5 | few | CASRRAAPYEQYF | TGTGCCAGCAGGAGGGCAGCCCCCTACGAGCAGTACTTC
- | TRBJ2-1 | TRBV7-2 | - | CASTLLGVSYNEQFF | TGTGCCAGCACCCTACTGGGTGTCTCCTACAATGAGCAGTTCTTC
TRBD1 | TRBJ2-7 | TRBV6-5 | - | CASRGQVTPYEQYF | TGTGCCAGCCGAGGACAGGTGACACCCTACGAGCAGTACTTC
- | TRBJ1-1 | TRBV7-3 | - | CASSSQIDTEAFF | TGTGCCAGCAGCTCCCAGATTGACACTGAAGCTTTCTTT
TRBD2 | TRBJ2-5 | TRBV9 | - | CASSVGSTSEQETQYF | TGTGCCAGCAGCGTAGGTTCGACTAGCGAACAAGAGACCCAGTACTTC
- | TRBJ2-1 | TRBV7-9 | - | CASSLYEQFF | TGTGCCAGCAGTCTATATGAGCAGTTCTTC
- | TRBJ2-5 | TRBV24-1 | - | CATSDSLSEIETQYF | TGTGCCACCAGTGATTCCCTGAGTGAAATCGAGACCCAGTACTTC
TRBD1 | TRBJ1-4 | TRBV18 | - | CASSLGTEGEKLFF | TGTGCCAGCTCACTCGGGACAGAGGGTGAAAAACTGTTTTTT
- | TRBJ2-3 | TRBV11-3 | few | CASSPGSWLSDTDTQYF | TGTGCCAGCAGCCCTGGGAGTTGGCTGTCGGACACAGATACGCAGTATTTT
TRBD1 | TRBJ2-7 | TRBV6-5 | medium-sized | CASYARDSHYEQYF | TGTGCCAGCTACGCACGGGACAGCCACTACGAGCAGTACTTC
TRBD1 | TRBJ2-1 | TRBV7-6 | - | CASSRRDREGNEQFF | TGTGCCAGCAGCCGACGGGACAGGGAAGGGAATGAGCAGTTCTTC
- | TRBJ1-2 | TRBV4-2 | - | CASSQDYGRLYGYTF | TGTGCCAGCAGCCAAGATTACGGCAGACTCTATGGCTACACCTTC
- | TRBJ1-2 | TRBV27 | - | CASSLTGNYGYTF | TGTGCCAGCAGTTTGACGGGGAACTATGGCTACACCTTC
TRBD2 | TRBJ2-7 | TRBV3-1/TRBV3-2 | - | CASSGRVAYEQYF | TGTGCCTCCAGCGGGAGGGTCGCCTACGAGCAGTACTTC
- | TRBJ1-1 | TRBV28 | - | CASSLGGETTEAFF | TGTGCCAGCAGTTTGGGGGGAGAGACCACTGAAGCTTTCTTT
- | TRBJ1-2 | TRBV5-6 | - | CASSLVEVLYGYTF | TGTGCCAGCAGCTTGGTAGAAGTACTGTATGGCTACACCTTC
- | TRBJ1-5 | TRBV27 | - | CASSLQAGPGNQPQHF | TGTGCCAGCAGTTTGCAGGCAGGACCAGGCAATCAGCCCCAGCATTTT
- | TRBJ1-6 | TRBV7-3 | - | CASARGEGSPLHF | TGTGCCAGCGCAAGGGGGGAGGGTTCACCCCTCCACTTT
- | TRBJ1-4 | TRBV5-6 | - | CASSLGGSYEKLFF | TGTGCCAGCAGCTTGGGCGGTTCGTATGAAAAACTGTTTTTT
TRBD1 | TRBJ2-5 | TRBV2 | - | CASSEDSGTGGETQYF | TGTGCCAGCAGTGAAGACAGTGGGACAGGAGGAGAGACCCAGTACTTC